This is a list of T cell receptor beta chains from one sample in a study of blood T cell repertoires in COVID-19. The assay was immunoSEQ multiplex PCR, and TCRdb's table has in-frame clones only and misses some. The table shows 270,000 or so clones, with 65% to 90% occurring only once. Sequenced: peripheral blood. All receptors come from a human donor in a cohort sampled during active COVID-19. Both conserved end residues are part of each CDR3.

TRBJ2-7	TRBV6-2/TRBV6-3	CASSPHYEQYF
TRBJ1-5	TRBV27	CASSLMGGSNQPQHF
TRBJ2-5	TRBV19	CASSISSGETQYF
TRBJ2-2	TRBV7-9	CASSYYDSGELFF
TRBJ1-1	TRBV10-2	CASSASGPGAEAFF
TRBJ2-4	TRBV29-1	CSVVAGIQYF
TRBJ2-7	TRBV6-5	CASKGSTSSYEQYF
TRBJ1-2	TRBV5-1	CASSSRRSQGVHYTF
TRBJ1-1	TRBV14	CASSQVWGAEAFF
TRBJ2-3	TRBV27	CASSLGSGRATDTQYF
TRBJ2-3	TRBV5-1	CASSPWGGRDASTDTQYF
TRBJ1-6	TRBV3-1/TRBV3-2	CASSEGQGRTVHF
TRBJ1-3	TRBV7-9	CASSPLGRSGNTIYF
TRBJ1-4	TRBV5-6	CASSFPGTGILATNEKLFF
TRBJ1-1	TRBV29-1	CSVEGGEGRTEAFF
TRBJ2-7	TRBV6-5	CASSRTGQGFYEQYF
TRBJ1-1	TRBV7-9	CASLILGGNTEAFF
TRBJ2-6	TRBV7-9	CASRVGGSGANVLTF
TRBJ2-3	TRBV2	CASKYGGTTDTQYF
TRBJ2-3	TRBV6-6	CASRDLAGTDTQYF
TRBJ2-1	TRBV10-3	CATKSGTSGSGYNEQFF
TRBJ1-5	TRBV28	CASSDLRTGIRQPQHF
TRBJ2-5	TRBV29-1	CSVFHQETQYF
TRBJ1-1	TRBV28	CASSLDSLNTEAFF
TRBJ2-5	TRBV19	CASSTTLAGGRETQYF
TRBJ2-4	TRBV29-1	CSVGEGAGDIQYF
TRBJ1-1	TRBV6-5	CASRGTGNTEAFF
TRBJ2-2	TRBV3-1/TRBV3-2	CASSHLAGAGGELFF
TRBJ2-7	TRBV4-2	CASSQALVAAPYYEQYF
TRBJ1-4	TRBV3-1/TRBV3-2	CASSQESTVWEKLFF
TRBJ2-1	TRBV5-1	CASSLGLSPTTDEQFF
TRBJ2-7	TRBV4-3	CASSQEGVTYEQYF
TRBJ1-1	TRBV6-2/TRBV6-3	CASSLKRGISEAFF
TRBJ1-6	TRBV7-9	CASSPGTGVIPALHF
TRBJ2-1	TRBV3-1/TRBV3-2	CASSQVASGRSEQFF
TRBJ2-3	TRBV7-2	CASSLTGGMVDTQYF
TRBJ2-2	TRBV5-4	CASSLGPTSSTGELFF
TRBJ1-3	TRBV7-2	CASSLTRTATSGNTIYF
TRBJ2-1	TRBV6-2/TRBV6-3	CASSPYLQGWRERRSEQFF
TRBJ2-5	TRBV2	CASSERRDGETQYF